This is a list of T cell receptor beta chains from one sample in a study of blood T cell repertoires in COVID-19. TCRdb's copy holds only in-frame clones and misses some; the assay was immunoSEQ multiplex PCR. The sample includes around 260,000 clones, approximately 86% of them seen just once. Sequencing used peripheral blood. These receptors were collected from a man between 18 and 29 years old with active or convalescent COVID-19. Both conserved end residues are part of each CDR3. The D gene is left open where the match is weak. Rows give clone size only sometimes, using once, few, many, or a class for an expanded clone.

abundance	v_gene	j_gene	d_gene	CDR3nt	CDR3aa
.	TRBV14	TRBJ1-2	TRBD1	TGTGCCAGCAGCCCGGGACAGGGTTATGGCTACACCTTC	CASSPGQGYGYTF
.	TRBV4-3	TRBJ1-5	.	TGCGCCAGCAGCCAGGAGTTCAATCAGCCCCAGCATTTT	CASSQEFNQPQHF
.	TRBV9	TRBJ1-2	.	TGTGCCAGCAGCGTAGGGAGACGAGATGGCTACACCTTC	CASSVGRRDGYTF
.	TRBV20-1	TRBJ1-3	.	TGCAGTGCTAGTAGCGGGTATGGAAACACCATATATTTT	CSASSGYGNTIYF
.	TRBV7-6	TRBJ1-2	TRBD1	TGTGCCAGCAGCTTAAGGACAGGACAGGGCCTCTATGGCTACACCTTC	CASSLRTGQGLYGYTF
.	TRBV5-4	TRBJ1-2	.	TGTGCCAGCAGCTCCCCCGGGAGGGTGAATGGCTACACCTTC	CASSSPGRVNGYTF
.	TRBV28	TRBJ1-2	TRBD1	TGTGCCAGCAGTCCGCCCGGGACAGTCTATGGCTACACCTTC	CASSPPGTVYGYTF
.	TRBV7-2	TRBJ2-3	TRBD1	TGTGCCAGCAGCCCCCGGGACAGAGATACGCAGTATTTT	CASSPRDRDTQYF
.	TRBV6-6	TRBJ1-6	.	TGTGCCAGCACCCCGGGGACTGGGTCACCCCTCCACTTT	CASTPGTGSPLHF
.	TRBV5-5	TRBJ2-2	TRBD1	TGTGCCAGCAGCTTGGAGACAGGGATCGGGGAGCTGTTTTTT	CASSLETGIGELFF
.	TRBV5-1	TRBJ2-7	TRBD2	TGCGCCAGCAGCTTGTTATCCCCTAGCGGGATCGAGCAGTACTTC	CASSLLSPSGIEQYF
once	TRBV14	TRBJ1-2	.	TGTGCCAGCAGCTCTACAGGGCTCGGCTATGGCTACACCTTC	CASSSTGLGYGYTF
.	TRBV6-5	TRBJ1-5	.	TGTGCCAGCAGTCGTACTCGGTCCTACAATCAGCCCCAGCATTTT	CASSRTRSYNQPQHF
.	TRBV28	TRBJ2-2	TRBD1	TGTGCCAGCAGGTGGACAGGGGTCGGGGAGCTGTTTTTT	CASRWTGVGELFF
.	TRBV2	TRBJ2-2	TRBD2	TGTGCCGGATCTAGCGGGGGTGCGAACACCGGGGAGCTGTTTTTT	CAGSSGGANTGELFF
.	TRBV30	TRBJ1-1	.	TGTGCCTGGAGCTTTAGGAGTGGAGCTTTCTTT	CAWSFRSGAFF
.	TRBV29-1	TRBJ1-2	TRBD1	TGCAGCGTTGAGGAACAGGGGGCGGGGTGGGGCTACACCTTC	CSVEEQGAGWGYTF
once	TRBV5-1	TRBJ1-4	.	TGCGCCAGCAGCTTGGCGGGACAAGATAATGAAAAACTGTTTTTT	CASSLAGQDNEKLFF
once	TRBV6-5	TRBJ1-5	TRBD1	TGTGCCAGCAGGGCCCGGGACAGTCAGCCCCAGCATTTT	CASRARDSQPQHF
.	TRBV6-6	TRBJ1-1	.	TGTGCCAGCAGTTGGGGGGTCAACACTGAAGCTTTCTTT	CASSWGVNTEAFF
.	TRBV5-4	TRBJ1-4	.	TGTGCCAGCAGCTTAGGCTCTCGGGGGGAAAAACTGTTTTTT	CASSLGSRGEKLFF
.	TRBV28	TRBJ2-5	.	TGTGCCAGCAGTTTCCTTGAGACCCAGTACTTC	CASSFLETQYF
.	TRBV9	TRBJ1-5	TRBD1	TGTGCCAGCAGCGCCGGGACAGGGACGTACAATCAGCCCCAGCATTTT	CASSAGTGTYNQPQHF
many	TRBV2	TRBJ2-1	.	TGTGCCAGCAGTGGTCGCAGAAGCTCCTACAATGAGCAGTTCTTC	CASSGRRSSYNEQFF
.	TRBV29-1	TRBJ1-4	.	TGCAGCGCCACAGAACCGGCAACTAATGAAAAACTGTTTTTT	CSATEPATNEKLFF
.	TRBV6-2/TRBV6-3	TRBJ1-5	.	TGTGCCAGCAGTCCCCTAGTCGGTACAGGGAGATCGGGACAGCCCCAGCATTTT	CASSPLVGTGRSGQPQHF
.	TRBV11-2	TRBJ2-2	.	TGTGCCAGCAGCTGGGGGGGGCGCCGGGAGCTGTTTTTT	CASSWGGRRELFF
.	TRBV19	TRBJ2-6	.	TGTGCCAGTAGTCCATACGGAGGGACCGGGGCCAACGTCCTGACTTTC	CASSPYGGTGANVLTF
.	TRBV3-1/TRBV3-2	TRBJ2-2	.	TGTGCCAGCAGCCGGGACAACGCGAACACCGGGGAGCTGTTTTTT	CASSRDNANTGELFF
.	TRBV6-1	TRBJ2-1	TRBD2	TGTGCCAGCAGTGAGGGACTAGCCCGAATAAATGAGCAGTTCTTC	CASSEGLARINEQFF
.	TRBV7-9	TRBJ1-1	TRBD1	TGTGCCAGCACCCATCGACAGGGGGAAGCTTTCTTT	CASTHRQGEAFF
.	TRBV24-1	TRBJ2-3	.	TGTGCCACTCGGCAGGGGAATACGCAGTATTTT	CATRQGNTQYF
.	TRBV6-5	TRBJ1-1	.	TGTGCCAGCAGTTACGGGCGCACTGAAGCTTTCTTT	CASSYGRTEAFF
.	TRBV12-5	TRBJ2-1	TRBD2	TGTGCTAGTGGTTTGGCGGACTACGGGACTAGCGGCAATGAGCAGTTCTTC	CASGLADYGTSGNEQFF
.	TRBV19	TRBJ1-5	.	TGTGCCAGTAGTTGGGGGGACCTTTATAGCAATCAGCCCCAGCATTTT	CASSWGDLYSNQPQHF
.	TRBV6-4	TRBJ2-5	TRBD2	TGTGCCAGCAGTGTGCGGGAGCCCCAAGAGACCCAGTACTTC	CASSVREPQETQYF
.	TRBV18	TRBJ1-5	TRBD1	TGTGCCAGCTCACGCTCGGGACAGGCCGTTAATCAGCCCCAGCATTTT	CASSRSGQAVNQPQHF
.	TRBV5-1	TRBJ2-7	.	TGCGCCAGCAGCTCTCTCAGTTCCTACGAGCAGTACTTC	CASSSLSSYEQYF
.	TRBV2	TRBJ1-5	.	TGTGCCAGCAGCGCTACGAGGATCGCGAGCAATCAGCCCCAGCATTTT	CASSATRIASNQPQHF
once	TRBV27	TRBJ2-2	.	TGTGCCAGCAGTCCAAACACCGGGGAGCTGTTTTTT	CASSPNTGELFF
.	TRBV24-1	TRBJ1-4	TRBD1	TGTGCCCTATCGACAGGGAATGAAAAACTGTTTTTT	CALSTGNEKLFF
.	TRBV10-2	TRBJ2-5	TRBD2	TGCGCCAGCACAACTAGCGAGGTGGAGACCCAGTACTTC	CASTTSEVETQYF
once	TRBV6-5	TRBJ2-3	.	TGTGCCAGCAGCACTTATACTGGCACAGATACGCAGTATTTT	CASSTYTGTDTQYF
.	TRBV24-1	TRBJ2-3	.	TGTGCCACCAGTGATTTGCGAGGGCGCGGGGATACGCAGTATTTT	CATSDLRGRGDTQYF
once	TRBV2	TRBJ1-1	TRBD1	TGTGCCAGCAATCGGGGCAGGGGGCAGGATGAAGCTTTCTTT	CASNRGRGQDEAFF
.	TRBV4-1	TRBJ2-7	.	TGCGCCAGCAGCCAAGTACAGGGCTACGAGCAGTACTTC	CASSQVQGYEQYF
.	TRBV5-1	TRBJ1-2	TRBD1	TGCGCCAGCAGCTTGGCAGGTGACAGGGTTTATGGCTACACCTTC	CASSLAGDRVYGYTF
.	TRBV5-1	TRBJ2-2	.	TGCGCCAGCACCCCGGGACGGGGGTTCGTTGAGGCCGGGGAGCTGTTTTTT	CASTPGRGFVEAGELFF
few	TRBV30	TRBJ1-6	.	TGTGCCTGGAGATGGGCCCAGAATTCACCCCTCCACTTT	CAWRWAQNSPLHF